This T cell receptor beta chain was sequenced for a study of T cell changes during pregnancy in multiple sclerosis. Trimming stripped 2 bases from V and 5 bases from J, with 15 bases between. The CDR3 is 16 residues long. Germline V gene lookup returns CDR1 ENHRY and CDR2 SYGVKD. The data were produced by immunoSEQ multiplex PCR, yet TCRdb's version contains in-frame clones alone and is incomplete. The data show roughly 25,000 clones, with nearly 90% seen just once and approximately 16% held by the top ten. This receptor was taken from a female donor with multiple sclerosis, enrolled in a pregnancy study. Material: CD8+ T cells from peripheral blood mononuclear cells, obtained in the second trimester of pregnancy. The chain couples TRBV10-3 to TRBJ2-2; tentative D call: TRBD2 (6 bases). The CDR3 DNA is TGTGCCATCAGTGAGGACCCGGGAGTGCGGACCGGGGAGCTGTTTTTT. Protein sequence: CAISEDPGVRTGELFF.